This TCR beta chain appears in the sequencing data of a study of Ad26.COV2.S vaccination and SARS-CoV-2 variants. Stated treatment: about 20 received Ad26.COV2.S at low or high dose, single or two shots; a few received placebo; per-sample allocation not given. The samples were gathered on day 63 after the first injection of vaccine or placebo. The CDR3 contains 14 residues. Looked up from germline, CDR1 is ENHRY and CDR2 is SYGVKD. With 0 bases removed from V and 4 bases from J, the gap between germline ends came to 9 bases. Profiled with immunoSEQ multiplex PCR; TCRdb holds only in-frame clones, not every one. This table holds some 250,000 clones, 88% found once. This clone has a single count.

The sequence derives from a person between 18 and 60 years old who received the Ad26.COV2.S COVID-19 vaccine or a placebo. This sequence joins TRBV10-3 and TRBJ1-2; D uncertain. The sample in question was peripheral blood, obtained in a trial of Ad26.COV2.S vaccine versus placebo. CDR3 amino acids: CAISESAAVYGYTF. Here the CDR3 DNA reads TGTGCCATCAGTGAGTCAGCGGCAGTCTATGGCTACACCTTC.